This T cell receptor (beta chain) was retrieved from a study of blood T cell repertoires in COVID-19. The sample holds a few counts of this clone. As processed by the authors: Using reference gene primer amplification, nucleated cell counts were estimated. TCRdb keeps only in-frame clones here, not all; method: immunoSEQ multiplex PCR. The D gene and trimming were derived from the DNA, and the V and J assignments and clone size from that table. This sample yields around 16,000 clones, of which around 88% are seen a single time; less than 3% belongs to the top ten. This sequence was found in a human donor in a cohort sampled during active COVID-19. The sequencing sample was made of peripheral blood.

CDR3 region: CASSIPTGTEAFF. CDR3 nucleotide sequence: TGTGCCAGTAGTATTCCAACAGGGACTGAAGCTTTCTTT. V is TRBV19 and J is TRBJ1-1, with D perhaps matching TRBD1 (6 bases). Germline CDR1 reads LNHDA; CDR2 reads SQIVND (reference sequence). The CDR3 extends over 13 amino acids. Trimming pared 3 bases from V and 5 bases from J, leaving 10 bases between.